The 18 T cell receptor beta chains presented below share a single source sample, sequenced in a study of blood T cell repertoires in COVID-19. Generated by immunoSEQ multiplex PCR, the TCRdb table keeps only in-frame clones and is missing some. The sample includes around 100,000 clones, almost 85% of them seen just once. Sequenced sample: peripheral blood. These receptors were taken from a man aged 40-55 years with active or convalescent COVID-19.

The V and J genes are TRBV19 and TRBJ2-2; 7 nucleotides line up with TRBD2. V gave up 6 bases and J gave up 0 bases; unmatched junction bases: 4. This CDR3 has 15 residues. CDR1 is LNHDA and CDR2 is SQIVND in the germline V gene (reference sequence). The CDR3 reads CASRTSGTNTGELFF. The CDR3 nucleotides are TGTGCCAGTAGGACCAGCGGGACGAACACCGGGGAGCTGTTTTTT.

At least ten counts were recorded for this clone. The rearrangement links TRBV10-3 to TRBJ1-5; D perhaps matches TRBD1 (6 bases). Germline-derived CDR1 and CDR2 are ENHRY and SYGVKD. The germline V and J ends were trimmed by 6 bases and 6 bases, with 15 bases remaining between them. This CDR3 has 14 amino acids. The CDR3 loop reads CAISPQGKGQPQHF. In DNA form, the CDR3 reads TGTGCCATCAGCCCACAGGGAAAAGGTCAGCCCCAGCATTTT.

CDR3: CATSDARQKTGELFF. The CDR3 region has the DNA TGTGCCACCAGTGACGCAAGACAGAAAACCGGGGAGCTGTTTTTT. The chain joins TRBV24-1 to TRBJ2-2, with D perhaps TRBD1 (5 bases). Trimming shortened V by 4 bases and J by 5 bases, and 13 bases separated the two germline ends. CDR1 is KGHDR, CDR2 SFDVKD, per germline. The CDR3 has 15 amino acids.

This chain links TRBV5-4 with TRBJ2-7; 7 bases map to TRBD1. This CDR3 region has 15 residues. Per the germline V gene, CDR1 is SGHNT and CDR2 is YYREEE (reference sequence). J lost 7 bases, V lost 4 bases, and 14 bases had no gene match. CDR3 amino acids: CASSIGAGGEYEQYF. The CDR3 DNA sequence: TGTGCCAGCAGCATTGGGGCAGGGGGAGAGTATGAGCAGTACTTC. The variable domain in full, completed from reference TRBV5-4 and TRBJ2-7, reads ETGVTQSPTHLIKTRGQQVTLRCSSQSGHNTVSWYQQALGQGPQFIFQYYREEENGRGNFPPRFSGLQFPNYSSELNVNALELDDSALYLCASSIGAGGEYEQYFGPGTRLTVT.

The rearrangement links TRBV5-6 to TRBJ1-4; D is possibly TRBD1 (5 bases). Germline CDR1 reads SGHDT; CDR2 reads YYEEEE. V was shortened by 0 bases and J by 4 bases, with 7 bases between the two germline ends. This CDR3 region has 14 residues. In nucleotides, the CDR3 is TGTGCCAGCAGCTTGGGGGGCTATAATGAAAAACTGTTTTTT. As protein: CASSLGGYNEKLFF.

The rearrangement joins TRBV12-1 to TRBJ2-7; the table's D gene call, TRBD1, was not cross checked with the DNA. TRBV12-1 is tagged as a pseudogene. The length of the CDR3 is 14 residues. In DNA, the CDR3 is TGTGCCAGCAGTCAATCACAGAAATCCTACGAGCAGTACTTC. Protein: CASSQSQKSYEQYF.

The gene calls are TRBV14 and TRBJ1-6, with 7 bases lining up with TRBD1. Germline trimming cut 3 bases from V and 13 bases from J; bases unmatched to any gene: 9. Per germline, CDR1 SGHDN and CDR2 FVKESK. The CDR3 length is 14 residues. The CDR3 coding sequence is TGTGCCAGCAGCCAGGCCAGACAGGGTACGCCCCTCCACTTT. Translation gives CASSQARQGTPLHF.

The chain joins TRBV5-4 to TRBJ2-7; 9 positions agree with TRBD1. Germline assignment: CDR1 SGHNT and CDR2 YYREEE (reference sequence). The CDR3 runs to 16 residues. After removal of 4 bases from V and 5 bases from J, the junction contained 13 bases not matched to a gene. CDR3 nucleotides: TGTGCCAGCAGCGACCTCCAGGGACAGGGAAGCCACGAGCAGTACTTC. It encodes CASSDLQGQGSHEQYF. Full variable domain (missing parts from reference TRBV5-4 and TRBJ2-7): ETGVTQSPTHLIKTRGQQVTLRCSSQSGHNTVSWYQQALGQGPQFIFQYYREEENGRGNFPPRFSGLQFPNYSSELNVNALELDDSALYLCASSDLQGQGSHEQYFGPGTRLTVT.

V and J are TRBV5-4 and TRBJ1-4; D ambiguous. Trimming cost V 4 bases and J 4 bases, with 14 bases left between them. The germline CDR1 and CDR2 sequences are SGHNT and YYREEE (reference sequence). The CDR3 is 15 residues long. This CDR3 is CASSQTGTRNEKLFF. The CDR3, as DNA: TGTGCCAGCAGCCAGACGGGAACCCGTAATGAAAAACTGTTTTTT. Full variable domain (outside the CDR3, taken from reference TRBV5-4 and TRBJ1-4): ETGVTQSPTHLIKTRGQQVTLRCSSQSGHNTVSWYQQALGQGPQFIFQYYREEENGRGNFPPRFSGLQFPNYSSELNVNALELDDSALYLCASSQTGTRNEKLFFGSGTQLSVL.

This chain joins TRBV3-1 (or the pseudogene TRBV3-2) and TRBJ2-4, with 11 positions matching TRBD1. V was pared by 3 bases and J by 2 bases, with 6 bases of the junction left unmatched. This CDR3 comprises 17 residues. Germline lookup yields CDR1 LGHDT and CDR2 YNNKEL (reference sequence). This CDR3 is CASSQAWTGGPKNIQYF. In nucleotides, the CDR3 is TGTGCCAGCAGCCAGGCTTGGACAGGGGGCCCCAAAAACATTCAGTACTTC.

This rearrangement joins TRBV28 to TRBJ1-1, with 8 bases lining up with TRBD1. V gave up 7 bases and J gave up 4 bases; unmatched junction bases: 11. The CDR3 is 15 residues long. From germline, CDR1 is MDHEN and CDR2 SYDVKM. The CDR3 nucleotides are TGTGCCAGCACCACGACCGGACAGGGATCCACTGAAGCTTTCTTT. Translation: CASTTTGQGSTEAFF.

V usage is TRBV10-3 and J usage is TRBJ2-3, with 11 nucleotides matching TRBD2. Trimming cost V 6 bases and J 1 base; bases outside gene matches: 3. Per the germline V gene, CDR1 is ENHRY and CDR2 is SYGVKD. The CDR3 length is 15 residues. The CDR3 nucleotides are TGTGCCATCAGAACTAGCGGGGGTGGCACAGATACGCAGTATTTT. It codes for CAIRTSGGGTDTQYF.

V usage is TRBV6-1 and J usage is TRBJ2-7; 8 bases match TRBD1. The CDR3 totals 16 residues. The V segment lost 1 base and the J segment 3 bases; nucleotides outside the gene matches: 8. Germline lookup yields CDR1 MNHNS and CDR2 SASEGT. The CDR3 sequence is CASSEGPDRGIYEQYF. In DNA, the CDR3 is TGTGCCAGCAGTGAAGGCCCAGACAGGGGTATCTACGAGCAGTACTTC.

The V gene is TRBV4-3, the J gene TRBJ2-1, with 11 positions matching TRBD2. Germline V gene data show CDR1 as LGHNA and CDR2 as YSLEER. This CDR3 is 18 amino acids long. V lost 1 base, J lost 4 bases, and 9 bases stayed unmatched. The CDR3 protein is CASSQASLAGVGYNEQFF. CDR3 coding DNA: TGCGCCAGCAGCCAAGCGTCACTAGCGGGGGTGGGGTACAATGAGCAGTTCTTC.

This chain links TRBV10-3 with TRBJ2-5; 10 bases line up with TRBD1. Losses at the gene ends were 3 bases for V and 3 bases for J; bases not matched to a gene: 7. The CDR3 spans 16 residues. Germline lookup yields CDR1 ENHRY and CDR2 SYGVKD. CDR3 protein: CAISDPSGTGEETQYF. The CDR3 bases are TGTGCCATCAGTGACCCCTCAGGGACAGGGGAAGAGACCCAGTACTTC.

The V call is TRBV6-5, the J call TRBJ1-3, with TRBD1 matching 7 bases. Trimming removed 6 bases from V and 2 bases from J; junction bases left unmatched: 7. The CDR3 sequence is 15 residues long. The germline V gene encodes CDR1 MNHEY and CDR2 SVGAGI. CDR3 region: CASRTTGLAGNTIYF. The CDR3 nucleotides are TGTGCCAGCAGGACGACAGGGCTCGCTGGAAACACCATATATTTT.

The chain combines TRBV10-3 with TRBJ1-1; TRBD1 agrees at 9 bases. CDR3 length: 13 residues. In germline, CDR1 is ENHRY, CDR2 SYGVKD. J gave up 7 bases and V 10 bases, and 10 bases lay outside the gene matches. CDR3 in amino acids: CATAGTGKIEAFF. The DNA of the CDR3 is TGTGCCACCGCTGGGACAGGGAAAATTGAAGCTTTCTTT.

The rearrangement joins TRBV5-1 to TRBJ1-4; D gene unclear. Trimming left V 4 bases short and J 4 bases short, with 8 bases between. The CDR3 totals 13 residues. The germline gives CDR1 SGHRS, CDR2 YFSETQ. For the CDR3, the DNA is TGCGCCAGCAGCCCCCCGGGTAATGAAAAACTGTTTTTT. As protein: CASSPPGNEKLFF.